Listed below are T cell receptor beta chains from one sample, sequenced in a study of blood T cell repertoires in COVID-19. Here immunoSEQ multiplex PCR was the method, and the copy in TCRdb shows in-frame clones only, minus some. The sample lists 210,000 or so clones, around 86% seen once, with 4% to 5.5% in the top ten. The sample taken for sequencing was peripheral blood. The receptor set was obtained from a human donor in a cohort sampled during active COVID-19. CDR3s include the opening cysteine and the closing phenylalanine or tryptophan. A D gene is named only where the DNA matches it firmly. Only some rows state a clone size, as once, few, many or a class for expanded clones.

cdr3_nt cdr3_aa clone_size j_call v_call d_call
TGCGCCAGCAGCTCAGGACTAGCGGGAGTGACAGATACGCAGTATTTT CASSSGLAGVTDTQYF NA TRBJ2-3 TRBV5-1 TRBD2
TGTGCCAGCAGCCCGGGACAGGGGATGGTAGTTACGCAGTATTTT CASSPGQGMVVTQYF NA TRBJ2-3 TRBV5-4 TRBD1
TGTGCCATCAGTCGCAGGGGGACGGATAATTCACCCCTCCACTTT CAISRRGTDNSPLHF NA TRBJ1-6 TRBV10-3 TRBD1
TGTGCCAGCAGTTACTCAGAGGGAAGTGAGCAGTTCTTC CASSYSEGSEQFF NA TRBJ2-1 TRBV6-5 NA
TGTGCCAGCACCCCGACCGGGGGTCGGGAAGGCAATCAGCCCCAGCATTTT CASTPTGGREGNQPQHF NA TRBJ1-5 TRBV27 NA
TGTGCCAGCAGCTTGGTGGGCGGGACGAGGGGTGAGACCCAGTACTTC CASSLVGGTRGETQYF NA TRBJ2-5 TRBV5-5 NA
TGTGCCAGTAGTAGAAAGAGGGACATCTCATCCATTGCTTTCTTT CASSRKRDISSIAFF NA TRBJ1-1 TRBV19 NA
TGTGCCAGCAGCCAAGGGGGGACAGGGTTATACGAGCAGTACTTC CASSQGGTGLYEQYF once TRBJ2-7 TRBV7-3 TRBD1
TGTGCCAGCTCACCAAGGAGTACCCTAACGAACACCGGGGAGCTGTTTTTT CASSPRSTLTNTGELFF few TRBJ2-2 TRBV18 NA
TGTGCCAGCACCCACCTTGAGGGAGGGAACTACGAGCAGTACTTC CASTHLEGGNYEQYF NA TRBJ2-7 TRBV7-2 TRBD2
TGTGCCAGCTCACCTTACAGGGACAATGAGCAGTTCTTC CASSPYRDNEQFF few TRBJ2-1 TRBV18 NA
TGTGCCAGTAGTATAGATATCAGGGTAGATACGCAGTATTTT CASSIDIRVDTQYF once TRBJ2-3 TRBV19 NA
TGTGCCAGCAGCGTAGAGGTGGCAGGCCCTATCTATGGCTACACCTTC CASSVEVAGPIYGYTF few TRBJ1-2 TRBV9 NA
TGCGCCAGCAGCGCCGGACTAGCGGGAGGGCCTTGGTTCTTC CASSAGLAGGPWFF NA TRBJ2-1 TRBV5-1 TRBD2
TGTGCCTGGAGGGGGCAGGGCTCTGGAAACACCATATATTTT CAWRGQGSGNTIYF NA TRBJ1-3 TRBV30 NA
TGCAGTGGACAGGGCTCCTACGAGCAGTACTTC CSGQGSYEQYF NA TRBJ2-7 TRBV20-1 TRBD1
TGTGCCAGCAGCCGCCGTAGTCGAGATACGCAGTATTTT CASSRRSRDTQYF NA TRBJ2-3 TRBV7-2 NA
TGTGCCAGCAGCACGGGACTAGCGGGAGGGACAGATACGCAGTATTTT CASSTGLAGGTDTQYF NA TRBJ2-3 TRBV7-9 TRBD2
TGTGCCAGCAGCGTAGGGGGGGACTTATCCTACGAGCAGTACTTC CASSVGGDLSYEQYF NA TRBJ2-7 TRBV9 NA